The 7 T cell receptor beta chains below were found in one sample sequenced in a study of cytomegalovirus exposure and HLA in healthy donors. PCR amplification relied on 60 Vbeta primers (plus 13 Jbeta primers). Measured with immunoSEQ multiplex PCR; TCRdb has only the in-frame clones, and not every one. Among about 180,000 clones listed, about four fifths were seen once. Sequencing was carried out using PBMCs. These receptors all stem from a boy younger than 10 in good health and CMV-seronegative.

V and J are TRBV15 and TRBJ1-2, with 7 bases fitting TRBD1. Trimming cost V 0 bases and J 6 bases; bases outside gene matches: 13. The V gene's germline CDR1 is LNHNV and CDR2 YYDKDF (reference sequence). The CDR3 length is 17 residues. Here the CDR3 DNA reads TGTGCCACCAGCAGAGATCTCGGTGTATCAGGGGGACATGGCTACACCTTC. Its protein is CATSRDLGVSGGHGYTF.

The table lists this clone with a few counts. The V call is TRBV6-4, the J call TRBJ1-1; 9 positions agree with TRBD1. The length of the CDR3 is 14 residues. The germline V gene has CDR1 MRHNA and CDR2 SNTAGT. V shed 3 bases, J shed 10 bases, and the junction held 9 bases outside the gene matches. The CDR3 DNA reads TGTGCCAGCAGTGATTGGGACAGGGAGGGTCCAGCTTTCTTT. Translating gives CASSDWDREGPAFF.

This chain's CDR3 is CASSEGGELRWDTGELFF. CDR3 nucleotides: TGTGCCAGCAGTGAAGGGGGGGAGTTGAGGTGGGACACCGGGGAGCTGTTTTTT. V gene TRBV2 combines with J gene TRBJ2-2; D might be TRBD2 (6 bases). Germline V CDR1 and CDR2: SNHLY, FYNNEI. The CDR3 contains 18 residues. Trimming removed 1 base at V and 3 bases at J, with 18 bases between.

V usage is TRBV6-1 and J usage is TRBJ2-1; TRBD2 might be the D (5 bases). This CDR3 is built from 13 residues. Germline V gene data show CDR1 as MNHNS and CDR2 as SASEGT. Trimming shortened V by 6 bases and J by 8 bases, and 14 bases separated the two germline ends. The CDR3 DNA reads as TGTGCCAGCAGCCTCAGAGGGTGGTATGAGCAGTTCTTC. It codes for CASSLRGWYEQFF.

This chain joins TRBV27 and TRBJ2-7; D gene uncertain. The CDR3 has 16 amino acids. Trimming pared 5 bases from V and 1 base from J, leaving 18 bases between. Germline CDR1 reads MNHEY; CDR2 reads SMNVEV (reference sequence). The DNA for the CDR3 is TGTGCCAGCAGTCCCCGCAATCGGGTAATATCCTACGAGCAGTACTTC. The encoded protein is CASSPRNRVISYEQYF.

This clone appeared a single time. The chain recombines TRBV6-1 with TRBJ1-4, with TRBD1 matching 7 bases. Trimming took 5 bases from V and 6 from J; bases not matched to a gene: 6. Germline V gives CDR1 MNHNS, CDR2 SASEGT. The CDR3 has 14 residues. The CDR3 spells CASSSVRGYEKLFF. CDR3 nucleotides: TGTGCCAGCAGTTCCGTCAGGGGGTATGAAAAACTGTTTTTT.

The V call is TRBV9, the J call TRBJ2-2, with TRBD2 matching 13 bases. CDR3 size: 18 residues. In germline, CDR1 is SGDLS, CDR2 YYNGEE. V shed 0 bases and J 5 bases; nucleotides not matched to a gene: 7. Here the CDR3 DNA reads TGTGCCAGCAGCGTAGGGACTAGCGGGAGAATGGAAACCGGGGAGCTGTTTTTT. It translates to CASSVGTSGRMETGELFF. The full variable domain, rest sourced from reference TRBV9 and TRBJ2-2, is DSGVTQTPKHLITATGQRVTLRCSPRSGDLSVYWYQQSLDQGLQFLIQYYNGEERAKGNILERFSAQQFPDLHSELNLSSLELGDSALYFCASSVGTSGRMETGELFFGEGSRLTVL.